This passage covers 23 T cell receptor beta chains from one sample sequenced in a study of blood T cell repertoires in COVID-19. Assay used: immunoSEQ multiplex PCR; TCRdb lists only in-frame clones, some missing. The data show tens of thousands of clones, with around 92% seen just once and approximately 2.3% held by the top ten. Sequenced sample: peripheral blood. Source of these receptors: a man aged 55 to 69 with acute or convalescent COVID-19.

The CDR3 DNA is TGTGCCAGCTCACCACCCCGGGACAGGGCCTACGAGCAGTACTTC. It is translated as CASSPPRDRAYEQYF. The V and J genes are TRBV18 and TRBJ2-7; TRBD1 agrees at 9 bases. Trimming removed 0 bases from V and 2 bases from J; junction bases left unmatched: 2. From germline, CDR1 is KGHSH and CDR2 LQKENI. CDR3 length: 15 residues.

The J gene is TRBJ2-1, the V gene TRBV9; TRBD1 aligns across 8 bases. Trimming took 0 bases from V and 7 from J; bases not matched to a gene: 12. The V gene's germline CDR1 is SGDLS and CDR2 YYNGEE. There are 17 residues in the CDR3. Written as DNA, the CDR3 is TGTGCCAGCAGCGTAGGTTTAGGGCAGGGGGCAAGAAATGAGCAGTTCTTC. Protein product: CASSVGLGQGARNEQFF.

The rearrangement joins TRBV2 to TRBJ1-5; no reliable D call. Germline CDR1 is SNHLY and CDR2 is FYNNEI. This CDR3 has 16 residues. V gave up 2 bases and J gave up 1 base, with 12 bases separating them. CDR3 DNA: TGTGCCAGCAGTGAATATCCTCCCTTAAGCAATCAGCCCCAGCATTTT. Amino acid sequence: CASSEYPPLSNQPQHF. Full variable domain (outside the CDR3, taken from reference TRBV2 and TRBJ1-5): EPEVTQTPSHQVTQMGQEVILRCVPISNHLYFYWYRQILGQKVEFLVSFYNNEISEKSEIFDDQFSVERPDGSNFTLKIRSTKLEDSAMYFCASSEYPPLSNQPQHFGDGTRLSIL.

This clone was counted a single time. The chain uses TRBV20-1 and TRBJ2-3; 11 nucleotides align to TRBD2. CDR1 is DFQATT, CDR2 SNEGSKA, per germline (reference sequence). Losses at the gene ends were 3 bases for V and 1 base for J; bases not matched to a gene: 6. The CDR3 runs 16 residues. In nucleotides, the CDR3 is TGCAGTGCTAGTACTAGCGGGAGTCCCGGCACAGATACGCAGTATTTT. Protein: CSASTSGSPGTDTQYF.

The chain recombines TRBV5-4 with TRBJ1-2; 7 bases are shared with TRBD1. This CDR3 comprises 12 residues. From germline, CDR1 is SGHNT and CDR2 YYREEE (reference sequence). Germline trimming cut 3 bases from V and 6 bases from J; bases unmatched to any gene: 2. The CDR3 DNA follows: TGTGCCAGCAGCTCGCAGGGGGATGGCTACACCTTC. Translation gives CASSSQGDGYTF. Together with reference TRBV5-4 and TRBJ1-2, the CDR3 gives the full variable domain: ETGVTQSPTHLIKTRGQQVTLRCSSQSGHNTVSWYQQALGQGPQFIFQYYREEENGRGNFPPRFSGLQFPNYSSELNVNALELDDSALYLCASSSQGDGYTFGSGTRLTVV.

As to this clone: At one end, the junction sequence differs from germline, possibly due to a read error. The rearrangement uses TRBV6-5 and TRBJ1-5; D possibly corresponds to TRBD1 (5 bases). The CDR3 sequence is 15 residues long. Germline V gives CDR1 MNHEY, CDR2 SVGAGI. CDR3 sequence: CASRSDSYSNEPQHF. CDR3 bases: TGTGCCAGCAGGTCAGACAGCTATAGCAATGAGCCCCAGCATTTT.

The chain is built from TRBV11-2 and TRBJ2-7; no definite D call. CDR3 length: 13 residues. Germline CDR1 and CDR2: SGHAT and FQNNGV. Trimming cost V 5 bases and J 2 bases, with 10 bases left between them. The CDR3 bases are TGTGCCAGCAGCCCGCAGCGTACCTACGAGCAGTACTTC. Its protein is CASSPQRTYEQYF.

V is TRBV27 and J is TRBJ2-1, with 7 bases aligning to TRBD2. CDR1 is MNHEY, CDR2 SMNVEV, per germline (reference sequence). This CDR3 contains 15 residues. Losses at the gene ends were 1 base for V and 4 bases for J; bases not matched to a gene: 4. The CDR3, as DNA: TGTGCCAGCAGTTTATATCAGGGAGGGTACAATGAGCAGTTCTTC. Protein sequence: CASSLYQGGYNEQFF.

This chain joins TRBV11-3 and TRBJ1-2; TRBD1 matches at 8 bases. CDR1 is SGHNT and CDR2 is YENEEA in the germline V gene. The CDR3 consists of 13 residues. Unmatched junction bases numbered 7, after V lost 5 bases and J lost 8 bases. CDR3 coding DNA: TGTGCCAGCAGCCCCAGGACAGGGAAGGGCTACACCTTC. Translated, it gives CASSPRTGKGYTF.

The J gene is TRBJ2-7, the V gene TRBV4-3; the D gene is possibly TRBD2 (6 bases). V was cut by 2 bases and J by 2 bases, with 22 bases left in between. Germline V gives CDR1 LGHNA, CDR2 YSLEER. CDR3 size: 18 residues. The CDR3 DNA reads TGCGCCAGCAGCCAACACGACGGAGGGGCCTCCGAAGCCTACGAGCAGTACTTC. The encoded protein is CASSQHDGGASEAYEQYF.

The rearrangement links TRBV6-5 to TRBJ1-2, with 7 bases that match TRBD1. After removal of 4 bases from V and 8 bases from J, the junction contained 13 bases not matched to a gene. Germline V gives CDR1 MNHEY, CDR2 SVGAGI. The CDR3 consists of 15 residues. CDR3 protein: CASSFQTGLPSGYTF. The DNA for the CDR3 is TGTGCCAGCAGTTTTCAGACAGGGCTTCCGAGCGGCTACACCTTC.

The rearrangement links TRBV5-1 to TRBJ1-1, with D possibly being TRBD1 (5 bases). The CDR3 is 15 amino acids. V was pared by 4 bases and J by 3 bases, with 16 bases between. Germline CDR1 and CDR2: SGHRS and YFSETQ. The CDR3: CASSPSTTGDTEAFF. The CDR3 DNA reads as TGCGCCAGCAGCCCTTCTACAACGGGGGACACTGAAGCTTTCTTT.

The rearrangement uses TRBV30 and TRBJ2-5, with D maybe TRBD2 (5 bases). In germline, CDR1 is GTSNPN, CDR2 SVGIG (reference sequence). V dropped 3 bases and J dropped 0 bases, with 14 bases sitting between them. This CDR3 is built from 15 residues. For the CDR3, the DNA is TGTGCCTGGAGAGGAGAGGGCTCGTACCAAGAGACCCAGTACTTC. Translated: CAWRGEGSYQETQYF.

This clone appeared once. The chain recombines TRBV5-6 with TRBJ1-6, with D hard to call. The CDR3 has 16 residues. Trimming shortened V by 5 bases and J by 3 bases, and 15 bases separated the two germline ends. The V gene's germline CDR1 is SGHDT and CDR2 YYEEEE. The chain's CDR3 is CASSFGSRHYNSPLHF. The DNA of the CDR3 is TGTGCCAGCAGTTTCGGTTCCCGACACTATAATTCACCCCTCCACTTT.

The CDR3 sequence is CASSFALYSGNTIYF. For the CDR3, the DNA is TGTGCCAGCAGTTTTGCCCTCTACTCTGGAAACACCATATATTTT. This chain links TRBV28 with TRBJ1-3; D is undetermined. Germline assignment: CDR1 MDHEN and CDR2 SYDVKM. The CDR3 length is 15 residues. Trimming shortened V by 3 bases and J by 0 bases, and 9 bases separated the two germline ends. Full variable domain (missing parts from reference TRBV28 and TRBJ1-3): DVKVTQSSRYLVKRTGEKVFLECVQDMDHENMFWYRQDPGLGLRLIYFSYDVKMKEKGDIPEGYSVSREKKERFSLILESASTNQTSMYLCASSFALYSGNTIYFGEGSWLTVV.

The J gene is TRBJ2-2, the V gene TRBV5-4; TRBD1 agrees at 12 bases. The trim removed 4 bases at V and 6 bases at J, leaving 1 base unmatched. The germline CDR1 and CDR2 sequences are SGHNT and YYREEE (reference sequence). The CDR3 runs to 14 residues. The CDR3 bases are TGTGCCAGCAGCCGGGACAGGGGGCCCGGGGAGCTGTTTTTT. Translated: CASSRDRGPGELFF.

This clone was found once. The rearrangement joins TRBV21-1 to TRBJ1-1; the D call TRBD1 from the table was never checked on the DNA. TRBV21-1 has pseudogene status. The length of the CDR3 is 15 residues. The CDR3 DNA sequence: TGTGCCAGCAGCAAAGGGGGACACTCGAACACTGAAGCTTTCTTT. Residues: CASSKGGHSNTEAFF.

CDR3 sequence reads: CASSKRPRARDEQYF. CDR3 nucleotide sequence: TGTGCCAGCAGCAAGAGACCGAGGGCGAGAGACGAGCAGTACTTC. V gene TRBV7-8 combines with J gene TRBJ2-7; a weak D match, TRBD2 (5 bases). V was cut by 5 bases and J by 5 bases, with 19 bases left in between. Per germline, CDR1 SGHVS and CDR2 FQNEAQ. The CDR3 runs 15 residues.

V and J are TRBV19 and TRBJ2-7; 10 bases map to TRBD1. The CDR3 length is 13 residues. Germline CDR1 reads LNHDA; CDR2 reads SQIVND (reference sequence). The ends lost 5 bases at V and 5 bases at J; junction bases unmatched: 3. The CDR3 protein is CASSDRGLDEQYF. The CDR3 nucleotides are TGTGCCAGTAGTGACAGGGGGCTTGACGAGCAGTACTTC. Looking up the rest from reference TRBV19 and TRBJ2-7 gives the full variable domain: DGGITQSPKYLFRKEGQNVTLSCEQNLNHDAMYWYRQDPGQGLRLIYYSQIVNDFQKGDIAEGYSVSREKKESFPLTVTSAQKNPTAFYLCASSDRGLDEQYFGPGTRLTVT.

This chain uses TRBV15 with TRBJ2-5, with TRBD1 as a possible D gene (6 bases). The CDR3 totals 15 residues. Germline V gives CDR1 LNHNV, CDR2 YYDKDF (reference sequence). The ends were cut back, 0 bases at V and 2 bases at J, with 10 bases in the middle. The CDR3 reads CATSRDLGQQETQYF. The CDR3 bases are TGTGCCACCAGCAGAGATTTAGGACAGCAAGAGACCCAGTACTTC.

This sequence joins TRBV5-1 and TRBJ2-1; 9 nucleotides match TRBD2. V gave up 2 bases and J gave up 7 bases; unmatched junction bases: 10. Germline V gene sequence: CDR1 SGHRS, CDR2 YFSETQ. This CDR3 has 16 residues. The CDR3 loop reads CASSFTGTSSWNEQFF. The CDR3 DNA sequence: TGCGCCAGCAGCTTTACTGGGACTAGCTCGTGGAATGAGCAGTTCTTC.

This chain joins TRBV24-1 and TRBJ2-3; 12 positions match TRBD1. The CDR3 has 16 amino acids. The ends lost 5 bases at V and 5 bases at J; junction bases unmatched: 7. The V gene's germline CDR1 is KGHDR and CDR2 SFDVKD. CDR3 sequence reads: CATSGRGQGAEDTQYF. The CDR3 coding sequence is TGTGCCACCAGTGGGAGGGGACAGGGGGCCGAAGATACGCAGTATTTT.

The CDR3, as DNA: TGTGCCAGCAGCCAGACAGGATTTCAATCACCCCTCCACTTT. Residues: CASSQTGFQSPLHF. The chain uses TRBV28 and TRBJ1-6; weak D call: TRBD1 (6 bases). This CDR3 is 14 amino acids long. Germline CDR1 reads MDHEN; CDR2 reads SYDVKM. Deletions cut 6 bases from V and 10 bases from J, with 16 bases between.